The sequence of this T cell receptor beta chain was determined in a study of blood T cell repertoires in COVID-19 (dated by TCRdb to the early 2020s). At the level of the whole study: Samples from collaborators originated in the United States, Italy and Spain and spanned both the acute and convalescent phases of COVID-19. The prospective study material was composed of cDNA or gDNA derived from T cells, B-cell-depleted T cells, or PBMCs. The repertoires were released in a freely available public database meant as a resource for research on the immune response to SARS-CoV-2. The samples were drawn from the first 160 participants of the ongoing ImmuneRACE study and from over a thousand subjects provided by 6 global collaborators. Where HLA class I and class II types were available, the types were taken from metadata supplied by the sample provider, not from assay-based typing. The sample metadata nearly always contained a de-identified subject ID, COVID-19 status, age in years and sex. Subjects who had been exposed to COVID-19, were actively infected with it, or had recovered from it provided the deeply sampled blood TCRbeta repertoires that made up the dataset. Study-wide conclusions, independent of this receptor: How much clinical and demographic metadata was included differed by source and by participant, and the metadata was provided uncurated.

The immunoSEQ Assay, a bias-controlled multiplex PCR, was used to amplify TCRbeta CDR3 regions from genomic DNA. Per the source publication's procedure: The number of nucleated cells in each sample was estimated by amplification of reference gene primers within the assay. To quantify the absolute abundance of each unique TCRbeta CDR3 rearrangement, sequence reads were collapsed and filtered. For each sample, productive Simpson clonality was calculated as the square root of Simpson's diversity index over productive rearrangements. This immuneACCESS table, as held by TCRdb, lists in-frame sequences with V and J called but not all clones. Of the missing ones, under half trace to an unresolved V gene in checked studies; the others have no known cause. The DNA gave D and trimming, while V, J and clone size come from that table. The sample profile shows around 150,000 clones; more than 75% of them were found once. The ten largest account for around 10% of the sample.

Taken from the germline V gene (reference sequence), the CDR1 and CDR2 loops are LGHDT and YNNKEL. The CDR3 runs 14 amino acids, cysteine and phenylalanine included. Left in the record is the CDR3 DNA by itself, 42 bases read in frame from the first base. The junction shows trimming of 0 bases on V and 1 base on J, plus 7 bases between the germline ends. One collaborating source in Seattle enrolled patients while the patients were actively infected and followed the patients over time throughout the course of disease. Each collaborating institution followed its own protocols to collect whole blood in K2EDTA tubes. For TCRbeta analysis, collaborator samples were shipped as frozen whole blood, as isolated PBMCs, or as DNA extracted from either sample type. In the case of this clone: No antigen is known for it. Base qualities are not provided; no much larger clone lies one nucleotide away. The same CDR3 also results from other DNA sequences found in this sample.

This sequence uses TRBV3-1 (or the pseudogene TRBV3-2) and TRBJ2-7; the D gene cannot be named for sure. The material sequenced was peripheral blood. This clonotype originated in a woman aged 70 to 79 with COVID-19, enrolled during active disease. The CDR3: CASSQDPSSYEQYF. The sequence in DNA is TGTGCCAGCAGCCAAGATCCCTCGTCCTACGAGCAGTACTTC.